Below are 16 T cell receptor beta chains sequenced from a single sample in a study of blood T cell repertoires in COVID-19. Method: immunoSEQ multiplex PCR; TCRdb's copy keeps in-frame clones and lacks some. The sample lists around 150,000 clones; approximately 88% were seen once. Sequenced material: peripheral blood. The receptors were gathered from a woman aged 55-75 years who had recovered from COVID-19.

V and J are TRBV12-3 or TRBV12-4 and TRBJ2-3, with D possibly being TRBD2 (6 bases). The CDR3 has 12 amino acids. With 11 bases removed from V and 4 bases from J, the gap between germline ends came to 13 bases. The CDR3 sequence is CAGGIGADTQYF. The CDR3 coding sequence is TGTGCCGGGGGGATAGGAGCAGATACGCAGTATTTT.

This chain connects TRBV5-1 to TRBJ1-4, with D maybe TRBD1 (6 bases). This CDR3 comprises 15 residues. Trimming shortened V by 5 bases and J by 2 bases, and 13 bases separated the two germline ends. Germline-derived CDR1 and CDR2 are SGHRS and YFSETQ. DNA of the CDR3: TGCGCCAGCAGGGCTGGTACAGGGACTAATGAAAAACTGTTTTTT. Encoded protein: CASRAGTGTNEKLFF.

V usage is TRBV6-5 and J usage is TRBJ2-7; TRBD2 matches 7 bases. The V and J ends lost 7 bases and 0 bases, in that order; junction bases with no gene match: 3. The germline V gene encodes CDR1 MNHEY and CDR2 SVGAGI. This CDR3 is built from 13 residues. DNA of the CDR3: TGTGCCAGCAAAGCGGGGAACTCCTACGAGCAGTACTTC. This encodes CASKAGNSYEQYF.

This clone has only one observation. The chain combines TRBV5-1 with TRBJ2-6, with D possibly being TRBD1 (5 bases). The V and J ends lost 1 base and 0 bases respectively, with 5 bases between them. From germline, CDR1 is SGHRS and CDR2 YFSETQ. The CDR3 has 15 amino acids. The CDR3 DNA follows: TGCGCCAGCAGCTTGCAGGGCTCTGGGGCCAACGTCCTGACTTTC. This codes for CASSLQGSGANVLTF.

The chain has TRBV4-1 and TRBJ2-7, with TRBD1 matching 7 bases. Germline trimming cut 5 bases from V and 7 bases from J; bases unmatched to any gene: 8. The CDR3 length is 13 residues. Germline V gene sequence: CDR1 MGHRA, CDR2 YSYEKL. Here the CDR3 reads CASSKDRTREQYF. For the CDR3, the DNA is TGCGCCAGCAGCAAGGACAGGACGCGGGAGCAGTACTTC.

The chain has TRBV2 and TRBJ2-1; TRBD2 is a possible D gene (5 bases). The CDR3 sequence is 13 residues long. Per germline, CDR1 SNHLY and CDR2 FYNNEI. V lost 3 bases, J lost 6 bases, and 9 bases lay in between. CDR3 DNA sequence: TGTGCCAGCAGTGACGTGGGGAGCAATGAGCAGTTCTTC. Translation gives CASSDVGSNEQFF.

As DNA, the CDR3 is TGTGCCACCTACACCAGGGACAATTTCCACGAGCAGTACTTC. Its translation is CATYTRDNFHEQYF. The chain is built from TRBV7-9 and TRBJ2-7; weak D call: TRBD1 (6 bases). Trimming left V 10 bases short and J 5 bases short, with 21 bases between. The CDR3 sequence is 14 residues long. CDR1 is SEHNR and CDR2 is FQNEAQ in the germline V gene (reference sequence).

Only a few counts were recorded for this clone. This chain connects TRBV28 to TRBJ1-4; D remains ambiguous. With 3 bases removed from V and 6 bases from J, the gap between germline ends came to 2 bases. Germline CDR1 MDHEN, CDR2 SYDVKM. This CDR3 has 11 residues. The CDR3: CASSFYEKLFF. The CDR3 DNA is TGTGCCAGCAGTTTCTATGAAAAACTGTTTTTT.

As DNA, the CDR3 is TGTGCCAGCTCCACCCAGGGTGGCCTCGCTGAAGCTTTCTTT. Translation gives CASSTQGGLAEAFF. The V and J genes are TRBV18 and TRBJ1-1; D is possibly TRBD1 (5 bases). This CDR3 comprises 14 residues. V was cut by 6 bases and J by 6 bases, with 17 bases left in between. CDR1 is KGHSH, CDR2 LQKENI, per germline.

The chain couples TRBV7-9 to TRBJ2-5; 11 nucleotides align to TRBD1. The CDR3 extends over 14 amino acids. Germline lookup yields CDR1 SEHNR and CDR2 FQNEAQ (reference sequence). The V segment lost 3 bases and the J segment 4 bases; nucleotides outside the gene matches: 1. This CDR3 is CASSLGTGGETQYF. The CDR3 DNA reads as TGTGCCAGCAGCTTGGGGACAGGGGGAGAGACCCAGTACTTC.

The chain joins TRBV7-9 to TRBJ2-7; no definite D call. Germline CDR1 and CDR2: SEHNR and FQNEAQ (reference sequence). The length of the CDR3 is 12 residues. V was pared by 2 bases and J by 4 bases, with 6 bases between. For the CDR3, the DNA is TGTGCCAGCAGCTTAAACAGTTACGAGCAGTACTTC. It specifies CASSLNSYEQYF.

On this clone itself: The same CDR3 arises from other DNA sequences in this sample as well. The CDR3 sequence: CASSFGGYGYTF. The CDR3 DNA reads TGTGCCAGCAGTTTCGGAGGATATGGCTACACCTTC. This chain links TRBV28 with TRBJ1-2; D is ambiguous. Trimming took 3 bases from V and 5 from J, leaving 7 bases between them. This CDR3 is 12 amino acids long. Looked up from germline, CDR1 is MDHEN and CDR2 is SYDVKM.

V usage is TRBV10-3 and J usage is TRBJ1-2; D is possibly TRBD1 (5 bases). V was shortened by 2 bases and J by 10 bases, with 11 bases between the two germline ends. This CDR3 region has 12 residues. The germline V gene has CDR1 ENHRY and CDR2 SYGVKD. CDR3 residues: CAISELKGDYTF. DNA of the CDR3: TGTGCCATCAGTGAGCTCAAAGGGGACTACACCTTC.

The chain joins TRBV18 to TRBJ2-1; D uncertain. The ends were cut back, 2 bases at V and 8 bases at J, with 19 bases in the middle. The CDR3 is made up of 16 amino acids. Germline V gene lookup returns CDR1 KGHSH and CDR2 LQKENI. The CDR3 DNA follows: TGTGCCAGCTCACCAAGTCCGGAAGCGATCTCGGATGAGCAGTTCTTC. It yields the protein CASSPSPEAISDEQFF.

The chain combines TRBV28 with TRBJ2-1; weak D call: TRBD2 (6 bases). The CDR3 contains 15 residues. The V gene's germline CDR1 is MDHEN and CDR2 SYDVKM. V lost 6 bases and J lost 4, with 16 bases in between. CDR3 in DNA: TGTGCCAGCAGCCGAGGGAGGATAGGTTACAATGAGCAGTTCTTC. It yields the protein CASSRGRIGYNEQFF. The full variable domain, completed using reference TRBV28 and TRBJ2-1, is DVKVTQSSRYLVKRTGEKVFLECVQDMDHENMFWYRQDPGLGLRLIYFSYDVKMKEKGDIPEGYSVSREKKERFSLILESASTNQTSMYLCASSRGRIGYNEQFFGPGTRLTVL.

V gene TRBV4-1 combines with J gene TRBJ2-7, with 9 bases aligning to TRBD1. The CDR3 covers 15 residues. The V segment lost 8 bases and the J segment 2 bases; nucleotides outside the gene matches: 10. Germline V gene lookup returns CDR1 MGHRA and CDR2 YSYEKL. CDR3 in amino acids: CASGRGQGRPYEQYF. The CDR3 coding sequence is TGCGCCAGCGGCAGGGGACAGGGCAGACCCTACGAGCAGTACTTC.